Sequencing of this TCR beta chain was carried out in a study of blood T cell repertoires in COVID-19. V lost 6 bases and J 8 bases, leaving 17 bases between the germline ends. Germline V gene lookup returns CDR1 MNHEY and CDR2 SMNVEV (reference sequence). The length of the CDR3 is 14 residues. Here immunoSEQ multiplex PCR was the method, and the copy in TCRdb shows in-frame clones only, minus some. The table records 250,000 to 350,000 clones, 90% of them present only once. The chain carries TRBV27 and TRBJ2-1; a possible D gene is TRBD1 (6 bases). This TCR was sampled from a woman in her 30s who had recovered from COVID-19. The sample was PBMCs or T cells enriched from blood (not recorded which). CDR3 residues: CASRPGQPVDEQFF. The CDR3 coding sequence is TGTGCCAGCAGGCCCGGACAGCCAGTAGATGAGCAGTTCTTC.